Below are 12 T cell receptor beta chains sequenced from a single sample in a study of blood T cell repertoires in COVID-19. TCRdb's table, derived via immunoSEQ multiplex PCR, lists solely in-frame clones and lacks some. The sample includes approximately 300,000 clones, 80% to 90% of them seen just once. The sequenced material came from PBMCs or T cells enriched from blood (not recorded which). These receptors were obtained from a woman in her 30s who had recovered from COVID-19.

The chain joins TRBV5-5 to TRBJ1-5, with 8 nucleotides matching TRBD1. Germline trimming cut 4 bases from V and 4 bases from J; bases unmatched to any gene: 7. CDR3 length: 15 amino acids. The germline gives CDR1 SGHKS, CDR2 YYEKEE (reference sequence). The CDR3 protein is CASSTGTGVNQPQHF. CDR3 coding DNA: TGTGCCAGCAGCACCGGGACAGGAGTGAATCAGCCCCAGCATTTT.

The chain employs TRBV10-3 and TRBJ1-2; maybe TRBD1 (5 bases). Germline-derived CDR1 and CDR2 are ENHRY and SYGVKD. V dropped 0 bases and J dropped 7 bases, with 18 bases sitting between them. The CDR3 spans 16 residues. The CDR3 sequence: CAISESTRQGRLGYTF. CDR3 bases: TGTGCCATCAGTGAGTCGACCCGGCAGGGTAGGCTTGGCTACACCTTC.

The chain couples TRBV28 to TRBJ2-2; weak D call: TRBD2 (5 bases). The CDR3 sequence is 17 residues long. Germline CDR1 MDHEN, CDR2 SYDVKM. Trimming left V 1 base short and J 1 base short, with 13 bases between. DNA of the CDR3: TGTGCCAGCAGTTTATTCCCAGGAGGACTGAACACCGGGGAGCTGTTTTTT. Its protein product is CASSLFPGGLNTGELFF.

The rearrangement uses TRBV12-3 or TRBV12-4 and TRBJ2-5; 8 bases agree with TRBD1. This CDR3 contains 13 residues. Trimming took 11 bases from V and 2 from J; bases not matched to a gene: 7. In DNA, the CDR3 is TGTGCCTGTGGGGGACAGGATCAAGAGACCCAGTACTTC. Protein: CACGGQDQETQYF.

This rearrangement joins TRBV28 to TRBJ1-2; no reliable D call. The ends were cut back, 3 bases at V and 3 bases at J, with 5 bases in the middle. Germline V gene sequence: CDR1 MDHEN, CDR2 SYDVKM. The CDR3 runs to 12 residues. CDR3 region: CASSFLDYGYTF. The CDR3 nucleotides are TGTGCCAGCAGTTTCCTCGACTATGGCTACACCTTC.

The chain joins TRBV28 to TRBJ2-5, with TRBD1 matching 8 bases. Germline loops: CDR1 MDHEN, CDR2 SYDVKM. This CDR3 is 13 amino acids long. V shed 5 bases, J shed 5 bases, and the junction held 4 bases outside the gene matches. The DNA for the CDR3 is TGTGCCAGCAGTGGACAGGGCTGGGAGACCCAGTACTTC. Protein product: CASSGQGWETQYF.

This clone was seen just once. The V and J genes are TRBV5-6 and TRBJ2-7, with D unclear. The CDR3 runs 14 residues. V lost 0 bases and J lost 2, with 9 bases in between. CDR1 is SGHDT and CDR2 is YYEEEE in the germline V gene. The CDR3 DNA reads TGTGCCAGCAGCTTGGAACTAAATGCCTACGAGCAGTACTTC. Translating it yields CASSLELNAYEQYF.

This chain uses TRBV19 with TRBJ1-1, with D tentatively TRBD1 (6 bases). The CDR3 extends over 12 amino acids. With 7 bases removed from V and 1 base from J, the gap between germline ends came to 7 bases. Per germline, CDR1 LNHDA and CDR2 SQIVND (reference sequence). The CDR3 loop is CASTQGNTEAFF. DNA of the CDR3: TGTGCCAGTACACAGGGGAACACTGAAGCTTTCTTT.

The V gene is TRBV13, the J gene TRBJ2-3; 9 bases agree with TRBD2. The V gene's germline CDR1 is PRHDT and CDR2 FYEKMQ (reference sequence). V lost 5 bases to trimming and J lost 1 base; unmatched junction nucleotides: 10. The CDR3 has 17 residues. Here the CDR3 reads CASSPPARLAGTDTQYF. The CDR3 DNA reads as TGTGCCAGCAGCCCACCCGCCAGACTAGCGGGCACAGATACGCAGTATTTT.

This chain connects TRBV4-1 to TRBJ2-3; the match to TRBD2 covers 14 bases. The germline gives CDR1 MGHRA, CDR2 YSYEKL. The CDR3 is 20 amino acids. V shed 0 bases, J shed 1 base, and the junction held 9 bases outside the gene matches. DNA for the CDR3: TGCGCCAGCAGCCAAGATAGAGGGACTAGCGGGAGAGGGGGCACAGATACGCAGTATTTT. This codes for CASSQDRGTSGRGGTDTQYF.

The chain employs TRBV30 and TRBJ1-2; 9 bases match TRBD1. The CDR3 runs 12 residues. Looked up from germline, CDR1 is GTSNPN and CDR2 is SVGIG (reference sequence). The V gene end was trimmed by 3 bases and the J gene end by 5 bases; junction bases not matched to a gene: 1. CDR3 in DNA: TGTGCCTGGAGGGACAGGGGTTATGGCTACACCTTC. It encodes CAWRDRGYGYTF.

The chain has TRBV11-2 and TRBJ2-7; maybe TRBD1 (5 bases). The CDR3 runs to 13 residues. V was shortened by 5 bases and J by 6 bases, with 14 bases between the two germline ends. From germline, CDR1 is SGHAT and CDR2 FQNNGV. The chain's CDR3 is CASSGSVGAEQYF. In DNA, the CDR3 is TGTGCCAGCAGCGGGTCTGTAGGGGCCGAGCAGTACTTC.